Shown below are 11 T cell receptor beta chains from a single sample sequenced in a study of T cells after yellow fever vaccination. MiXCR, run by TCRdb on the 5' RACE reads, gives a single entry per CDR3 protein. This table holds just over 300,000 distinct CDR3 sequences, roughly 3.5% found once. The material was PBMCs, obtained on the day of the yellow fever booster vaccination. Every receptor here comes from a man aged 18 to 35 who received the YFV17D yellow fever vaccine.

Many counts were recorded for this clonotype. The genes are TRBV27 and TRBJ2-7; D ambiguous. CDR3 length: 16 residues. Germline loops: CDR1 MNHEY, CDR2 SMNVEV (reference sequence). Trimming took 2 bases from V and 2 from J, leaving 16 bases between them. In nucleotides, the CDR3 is TGTGCCAGCAGTTTAACCGGAGATGCCTTACCCTACGAGCAGTACGTC. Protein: CASSLTGDALPYEQYV.

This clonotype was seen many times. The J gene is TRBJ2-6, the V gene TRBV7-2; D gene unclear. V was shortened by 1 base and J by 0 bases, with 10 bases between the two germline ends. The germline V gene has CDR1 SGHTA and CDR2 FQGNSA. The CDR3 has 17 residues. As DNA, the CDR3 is TGTGCCAGCAGCTTAGTGGGCCAGCTCTCTGGGGCCAACGTCCTGACTTTC. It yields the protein CASSLVGQLSGANVLTF.

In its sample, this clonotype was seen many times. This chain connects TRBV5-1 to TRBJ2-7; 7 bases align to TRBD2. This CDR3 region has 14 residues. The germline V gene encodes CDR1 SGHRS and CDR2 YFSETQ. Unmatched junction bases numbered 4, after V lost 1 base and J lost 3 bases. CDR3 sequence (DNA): TGCGCCAGCAGCTTGCGGGGGGACCACTACGAGCAGTACGTC. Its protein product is CASSLRGDHYEQYV.

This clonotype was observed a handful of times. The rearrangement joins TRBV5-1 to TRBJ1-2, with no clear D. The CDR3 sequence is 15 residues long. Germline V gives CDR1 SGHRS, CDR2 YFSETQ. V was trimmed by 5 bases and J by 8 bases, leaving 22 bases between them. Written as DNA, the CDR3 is TGCGCCAGCAGTTACGACCTGATATTAAACCGAGGCTACACCTTC. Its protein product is CASSYDLILNRGYTF.

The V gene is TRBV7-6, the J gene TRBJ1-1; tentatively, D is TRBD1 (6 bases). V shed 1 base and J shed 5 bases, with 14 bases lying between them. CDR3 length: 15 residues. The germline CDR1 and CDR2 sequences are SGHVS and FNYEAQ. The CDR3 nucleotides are TGTGCCAGCAGCTTAGGGCCGGGGGCGGATACTGAAGCTTTCTTT. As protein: CASSLGPGADTEAFF.

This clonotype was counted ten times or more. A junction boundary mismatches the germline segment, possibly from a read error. The CDR3 protein is CASSYSGGDVETQYF. The CDR3 DNA reads TGTGCTAGCAGCTATAGCGGGGGGGACGTTGAGACCCAGTACTTC. This chain links TRBV7-7 with TRBJ2-5, with 11 bases matching TRBD2. CDR3 size: 15 residues. Germline V CDR1 and CDR2: SSHAT, FNYEAQ (reference sequence). Complete variable domain (other parts from reference TRBV7-7 and TRBJ2-5): GAGVSQSPRYKVTKRGQDVTLRCDPISSHATLYWYQQALGQGPEFLTYFNYEAQPDKSGLPSDRFSAERPEGSISTLTIQRTEQRDSAMYRCASSYSGGDVETQYFGPGTRLLVL.

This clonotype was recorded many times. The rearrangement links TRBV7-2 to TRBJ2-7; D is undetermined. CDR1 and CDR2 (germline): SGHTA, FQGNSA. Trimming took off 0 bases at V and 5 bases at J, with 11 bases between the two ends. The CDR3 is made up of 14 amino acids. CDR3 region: CASSLATAAHEQYF. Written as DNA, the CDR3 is TGTGCCAGCAGCTTAGCCACAGCAGCCCACGAGCAGTACTTC.

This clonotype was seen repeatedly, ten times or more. CDR3 sequence (DNA): TGTGCCAGCAGCTTTACTCACACCGGGGAGCTGTTTTTT. Its translation is CASSFTHTGELFF. V is TRBV3-1 and J is TRBJ2-2, with no clear D. From germline, CDR1 is LGHDT and CDR2 YNNKEL (reference sequence). The CDR3 spans 13 residues. Trimming cost V 5 bases and J 3 bases, with 7 bases left between them.

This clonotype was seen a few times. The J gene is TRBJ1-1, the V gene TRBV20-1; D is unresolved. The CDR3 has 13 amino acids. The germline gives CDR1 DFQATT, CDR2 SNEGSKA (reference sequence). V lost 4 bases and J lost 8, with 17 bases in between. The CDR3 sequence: CSAIPQAPREAFF. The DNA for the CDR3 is TGCAGTGCTATCCCCCAGGCCCCTAGGGAAGCTTTCTTT.

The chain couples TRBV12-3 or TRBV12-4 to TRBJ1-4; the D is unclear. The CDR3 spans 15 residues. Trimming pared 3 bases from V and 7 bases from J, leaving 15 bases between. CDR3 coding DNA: TGTGCCAGCAGTTTGGGTGGCCCGGGGAGTGAAAAACTGTTTTTT. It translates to CASSLGGPGSEKLFF.

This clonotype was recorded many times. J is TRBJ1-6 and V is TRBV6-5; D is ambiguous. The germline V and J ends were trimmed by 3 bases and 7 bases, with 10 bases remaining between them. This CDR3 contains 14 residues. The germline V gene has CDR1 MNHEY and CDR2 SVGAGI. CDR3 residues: CASSYGVGNSPLHF. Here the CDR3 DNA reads TGTGCCAGCAGTTATGGGGTGGGAAATTCACCCCTCCACTTT.